Reported below is one T cell receptor beta chain. These data belong to a study of T cell changes during pregnancy in multiple sclerosis. Libraries were prepared by immunoSEQ multiplex PCR; TCRdb keeps only in-frame clonotypes and omits some of them. Of about 43,000 clones listed, approximately 90% are singletons. The TCR was taken from a female donor with multiple sclerosis, enrolled in a pregnancy study. Sequenced sample: PBMCs (not recorded whether the cells were cultured).

CDR3 sequence reads: CAWKLSGLNYGYTF. CDR3 DNA: TGTGCCTGGAAGCTATCAGGGCTGAACTATGGCTACACCTTC. The chain has TRBV30 and TRBJ1-2; a weak D match, TRBD1 (5 bases). Germline V gives CDR1 GTSNPN, CDR2 SVGIG (reference sequence). V lost 4 bases and J 2 bases, leaving 14 bases between the germline ends. The CDR3 contains 14 residues.